The 14 T cell receptor beta chains listed next were all sequenced from one sample in a study of cytomegalovirus exposure and HLA in healthy donors. The PCR made use of 60 Vbeta and 13 Jbeta primers. Method: immunoSEQ multiplex PCR; TCRdb's copy keeps in-frame clones and lacks some. The sample has about 220,000 clones, approximately 83% seen once; the top ten hold more than 0.6%. Specimen: PBMCs. Receptor source: a boy between 2 and 10 years old in good health and CMV-seronegative.

This chain connects TRBV25-1 to TRBJ2-5; 12 bases map to TRBD2. The length of the CDR3 is 15 residues. Trimming took 3 bases from V and 5 from J; bases not matched to a gene: 4. The V gene's germline CDR1 is MGHDK and CDR2 SYGVNS. As DNA, the CDR3 is TGTGCCAGCAGTGAGACTAGCGGGAGCTGGGAGACCCAGTACTTC. It translates to CASSETSGSWETQYF.

The J gene is TRBJ2-5, the V gene TRBV6-5, with D possibly TRBD1 on 6 matching bases. Near its end, the DNA agrees better with TRBJ2-7, so the J call may be wrong. The CDR3 is 14 amino acids. Germline V gives CDR1 MNHEY, CDR2 SVGAGI. In DNA form, the CDR3 reads TGTGCCAGCAGTATCCGGGACACCTCCTACGAGCAGTACTTC. It is translated as CASSIRDTSYEQYF.

This clone was detected only once. The chain uses TRBV19 and TRBJ1-3, with 8 bases identical to TRBD1. Unmatched junction bases numbered 2, after V lost 4 bases and J lost 0 bases. CDR3 size: 15 residues. CDR1 and CDR2 from the germline V gene are LNHDA and SQIVND (reference sequence). The CDR3, as DNA: TGTGCCAGTAGTAAGACAGGGGACTCTGGAAACACCATATATTTT. Translation: CASSKTGDSGNTIYF.

V gene TRBV29-1 combines with J gene TRBJ2-3; perhaps TRBD2 as D (7 bases). Looked up from germline, CDR1 is SQVTM and CDR2 is ANQGSEA. This CDR3 spans 18 amino acids. V was cut by 3 bases and J by 5 bases, with 27 bases left in between. The CDR3 DNA is TGCAGCGTTGATTCCCCAGGGGTTGGGGGAGGGCCCTTAGATACGCAGTATTTT. Translation gives CSVDSPGVGGGPLDTQYF.

V and J are TRBV7-9 and TRBJ2-7; TRBD2 matches 7 bases. V was pared by 5 bases and J by 2 bases, with 9 bases of the junction left unmatched. Germline values: CDR1 SEHNR, CDR2 FQNEAQ (reference sequence). CDR3 size: 15 residues. The CDR3 DNA is TGTGCCAGCAGCCTAGGGGCTAGCGGAGCCTACGAGCAGTACTTC. Translation gives CASSLGASGAYEQYF.

The rearrangement joins TRBV9 to TRBJ1-5; the match to TRBD1 covers 7 bases. Germline CDR1 is SGDLS and CDR2 is YYNGEE. Trimming at V came to 4 bases and at J to 7 bases, leaving 8 bases not matched to a gene. The CDR3 consists of 14 residues. CDR3 DNA sequence: TGTGCCAGCAGCCCGACAGGGAAGGGGCAGCCCCAGCATTTT. Residues: CASSPTGKGQPQHF.

This chain joins TRBV12-5 and TRBJ1-4, with TRBD1 matching over 9 bases. CDR1 is LGHNT and CDR2 is FRNRAP in the germline V gene. This CDR3 spans 14 amino acids. Trimming cost V 5 bases and J 6 bases; bases outside gene matches: 4. The CDR3 loop reads CASGRDRVDEKLFF. The CDR3 coding sequence is TGTGCTAGTGGTCGGGACAGGGTTGATGAAAAACTGTTTTTT.

The chain has TRBV5-4 and TRBJ2-1; 9 bases are shared with TRBD1. The germline gives CDR1 SGHNT, CDR2 YYREEE (reference sequence). Trimming removed 2 bases from V and 8 bases from J; junction bases left unmatched: 2. The CDR3 extends over 13 amino acids. The DNA of the CDR3 is TGTGCCAGCAGCTTCGACAGGGGGTATGAGCAGTTCTTC. It specifies CASSFDRGYEQFF. The variable domain in full, completed from reference TRBV5-4 and TRBJ2-1, reads ETGVTQSPTHLIKTRGQQVTLRCSSQSGHNTVSWYQQALGQGPQFIFQYYREEENGRGNFPPRFSGLQFPNYSSELNVNALELDDSALYLCASSFDRGYEQFFGPGTRLTVL.

This chain joins TRBV14 and TRBJ1-2; D uncertain. Germline V gene lookup returns CDR1 SGHDN and CDR2 FVKESK. V gave up 1 base and J gave up 4 bases, with 19 bases separating them. The CDR3 spans 17 residues. The CDR3 bases are TGTGCCAGCAGCCAAGTCTCCGCTGCCCCTTCTAGCTATGGCTACACCTTC. It codes for CASSQVSAAPSSYGYTF.

The chain has TRBV9 and TRBJ2-1, with D possibly being TRBD2 (5 bases). The V gene's germline CDR1 is SGDLS and CDR2 YYNGEE. The V gene lost 3 bases and the J gene lost 10 bases, with 5 bases spanning the gap. CDR3 size: 10 residues. CDR3 sequence reads: CASSAGEQFF. CDR3 coding DNA: TGTGCCAGCAGCGCGGGGGAGCAGTTCTTC. The full variable domain, in which reference TRBV9 and TRBJ2-1 provide the parts outside the CDR3, is DSGVTQTPKHLITATGQRVTLRCSPRSGDLSVYWYQQSLDQGLQFLIQYYNGEERAKGNILERFSAQQFPDLHSELNLSSLELGDSALYFCASSAGEQFFGPGTRLTVL.

J is TRBJ1-5 and V is TRBV7-9, with a tentative D call TRBD1 (6 bases). Deletions cut 3 bases from V and 4 bases from J, with 13 bases between. Germline V lookup: CDR1 SEHNR, CDR2 FQNEAQ (reference sequence). The CDR3 extends over 15 amino acids. CDR3 region: CASSLDGDTNQPQHF. The CDR3 DNA reads as TGTGCCAGCAGCTTGGATGGGGACACTAATCAGCCCCAGCATTTT.

CDR3 bases: TGTGCCAGCAGTGGTGCAGGGGGTTCAACTAATGAAAAACTGTTTTTT. This gives the protein CASSGAGGSTNEKLFF. The rearrangement links TRBV2 to TRBJ1-4; 7 bases line up with TRBD1. The germline V gene encodes CDR1 SNHLY and CDR2 FYNNEI. The CDR3 totals 16 residues. V shed 4 bases and J 0 bases; nucleotides not matched to a gene: 5.

The chain combines TRBV25-1 with TRBJ1-2; 8 bases align to TRBD1. Germline V lookup: CDR1 MGHDK, CDR2 SYGVNS. CDR3 length: 13 amino acids. J gave up 8 bases and V 1 base, and 3 bases lay outside the gene matches. For the CDR3, the DNA is TGTGCCAGCAGTGAATCCACAGGGGGAGGCTACACCTTC. Translated, it gives CASSESTGGGYTF.

The V call is TRBV7-2, the J call TRBJ1-1, with a weak D call TRBD1 (6 bases). This CDR3 is built from 13 residues. Between the trimmed V and J ends, which lost 0 bases and 5 bases, there was a span of 7 bases. Germline CDR1 SGHTA, CDR2 FQGNSA. The CDR3 region has the DNA TGTGCCAGCAGCTTAGCTCAGGGGACTGAAGCTTTCTTT. Its translation: CASSLAQGTEAFF.